The 10 T cell receptor beta chains in this list originate from one sample, sequenced in a study of Ad26.COV2.S vaccination and SARS-CoV-2 variants. Sequencing was performed with immunoSEQ multiplex PCR; in TCRdb, only in-frame clones are kept and a portion is missing. There are about 390,000 clones in the sample; around nine tenths occur only once, and under 4% lies in the top ten. The treatment: some 20 received Ad26.COV2.S at low or high dose, single or two shots; roughly 5 received placebo; per-sample allocation not given. Samples were taken on day 63 after the first vaccine or placebo injection. This material consisted of peripheral blood, taken in a trial of Ad26.COV2.S vaccine versus placebo. These TCRs come from a person between 18 and 65 years old who received the Ad26.COV2.S COVID-19 vaccine or a placebo.

The chain has TRBV3-1 (or the pseudogene TRBV3-2) and TRBJ2-3; tentative D call: TRBD1 (6 bases). V was cut by 4 bases and J by 4 bases, with 12 bases left in between. This CDR3 comprises 14 residues. Germline lookup yields CDR1 LGHDT and CDR2 YNNKEL (reference sequence). The CDR3 DNA is TGTGCCAGCAGCCCCCGGGACAATCCAGATACGCAGTATTTT. Encoded protein: CASSPRDNPDTQYF.

The rearrangement links TRBV12-3 or TRBV12-4 to TRBJ1-2, with D unresolved. There are 12 residues in the CDR3. V was clipped by 5 bases and J by 5 bases, with 9 bases between them. The CDR3 bases are TGTGCCAGCAGTCCAGACTCTTATGGCTACACCTTC. Encoded protein: CASSPDSYGYTF.

In its sample, this clone was seen a few times. The CDR3: CASKSWKGFNYGYTF. The CDR3, as DNA: TGTGCCAGCAAATCTTGGAAGGGATTTAACTATGGCTACACCTTC. This chain links TRBV27 with TRBJ1-2; no clear D. The V gene's germline CDR1 is MNHEY and CDR2 SMNVEV (reference sequence). CDR3 length: 15 amino acids. V shed 7 bases and J shed 1 base, with 16 bases lying between them.

The chain uses TRBV19 and TRBJ1-3, with D unresolved. The CDR3 is 14 residues long. The ends were cut back, 7 bases at V and 1 base at J, with 11 bases in the middle. Germline V lookup: CDR1 LNHDA, CDR2 SQIVND (reference sequence). CDR3 loop: CASIRGASGNTIYF. CDR3 sequence (DNA): TGTGCCAGTATTCGGGGAGCTTCTGGAAACACCATATATTTT.

The V gene is TRBV30, the J gene TRBJ1-6; 8 nucleotides agree with TRBD1. CDR3 length equals 13 residues. Trimming removed 3 bases from V and 9 bases from J; junction bases left unmatched: 4. CDR1 and CDR2 (germline): GTSNPN, SVGIG (reference sequence). The chain's CDR3 is CAWSGQGGSPLHF. The CDR3 DNA reads as TGTGCCTGGAGCGGACAGGGAGGTTCACCCCTCCACTTT.

The CDR3 protein is CASSPVRGSSYEQYF. CDR3 DNA sequence: TGTGCCAGCTCACCGGTAAGGGGTTCGTCCTACGAGCAGTACTTC. V and J are TRBV18 and TRBJ2-7; maybe TRBD1 (5 bases). The germline CDR1 and CDR2 sequences are KGHSH and LQKENI. Trimming took 3 bases from V and 1 from J, leaving 13 bases between them. The CDR3 has 15 amino acids.

The V gene is TRBV5-1, the J gene TRBJ2-3; TRBD2 matches 13 bases. The germline gives CDR1 SGHRS, CDR2 YFSETQ. The CDR3 runs 16 residues. Unmatched junction bases numbered 7, after V lost 4 bases and J lost 5 bases. The CDR3 DNA is TGCGCCAGCAGCCTTTCGACTAGCGGGGGGCAAGATACGCAGTATTTT. Residues: CASSLSTSGGQDTQYF.

The chain couples TRBV7-8 to TRBJ2-7, with TRBD2 identical over 8 bases. After removal of 2 bases from V and 5 bases from J, the junction contained 5 bases not matched to a gene. The CDR3 is made up of 14 amino acids. Germline CDR1 reads SGHVS; CDR2 reads FQNEAQ. The chain's CDR3 is CASSLLSSGHEQYF. CDR3 nucleotide sequence: TGTGCCAGCAGCTTACTATCTAGCGGGCACGAGCAGTACTTC.

This clone came up once. The chain has TRBV7-2 and TRBJ1-5, with TRBD1 matching 7 bases. This CDR3 is 15 amino acids long. Germline assignment: CDR1 SGHTA and CDR2 FQGNSA. V shed 1 base, J shed 4 bases, and the junction held 4 bases outside the gene matches. CDR3 in amino acids: CASSLGGQPNQPQHF. DNA of the CDR3: TGTGCCAGCAGCTTAGGGGGACAGCCTAATCAGCCCCAGCATTTT.

The J gene is TRBJ2-7, the V gene TRBV9; tentative D call: TRBD2 (5 bases). Germline CDR1 reads SGDLS; CDR2 reads YYNGEE. V gave up 3 bases and J gave up 4 bases, with 11 bases separating them. The CDR3 sequence is 13 residues long. The CDR3 region is CASSAGMGYEQYF. The CDR3 region has the DNA TGTGCCAGCAGCGCCGGGATGGGATACGAGCAGTACTTC.